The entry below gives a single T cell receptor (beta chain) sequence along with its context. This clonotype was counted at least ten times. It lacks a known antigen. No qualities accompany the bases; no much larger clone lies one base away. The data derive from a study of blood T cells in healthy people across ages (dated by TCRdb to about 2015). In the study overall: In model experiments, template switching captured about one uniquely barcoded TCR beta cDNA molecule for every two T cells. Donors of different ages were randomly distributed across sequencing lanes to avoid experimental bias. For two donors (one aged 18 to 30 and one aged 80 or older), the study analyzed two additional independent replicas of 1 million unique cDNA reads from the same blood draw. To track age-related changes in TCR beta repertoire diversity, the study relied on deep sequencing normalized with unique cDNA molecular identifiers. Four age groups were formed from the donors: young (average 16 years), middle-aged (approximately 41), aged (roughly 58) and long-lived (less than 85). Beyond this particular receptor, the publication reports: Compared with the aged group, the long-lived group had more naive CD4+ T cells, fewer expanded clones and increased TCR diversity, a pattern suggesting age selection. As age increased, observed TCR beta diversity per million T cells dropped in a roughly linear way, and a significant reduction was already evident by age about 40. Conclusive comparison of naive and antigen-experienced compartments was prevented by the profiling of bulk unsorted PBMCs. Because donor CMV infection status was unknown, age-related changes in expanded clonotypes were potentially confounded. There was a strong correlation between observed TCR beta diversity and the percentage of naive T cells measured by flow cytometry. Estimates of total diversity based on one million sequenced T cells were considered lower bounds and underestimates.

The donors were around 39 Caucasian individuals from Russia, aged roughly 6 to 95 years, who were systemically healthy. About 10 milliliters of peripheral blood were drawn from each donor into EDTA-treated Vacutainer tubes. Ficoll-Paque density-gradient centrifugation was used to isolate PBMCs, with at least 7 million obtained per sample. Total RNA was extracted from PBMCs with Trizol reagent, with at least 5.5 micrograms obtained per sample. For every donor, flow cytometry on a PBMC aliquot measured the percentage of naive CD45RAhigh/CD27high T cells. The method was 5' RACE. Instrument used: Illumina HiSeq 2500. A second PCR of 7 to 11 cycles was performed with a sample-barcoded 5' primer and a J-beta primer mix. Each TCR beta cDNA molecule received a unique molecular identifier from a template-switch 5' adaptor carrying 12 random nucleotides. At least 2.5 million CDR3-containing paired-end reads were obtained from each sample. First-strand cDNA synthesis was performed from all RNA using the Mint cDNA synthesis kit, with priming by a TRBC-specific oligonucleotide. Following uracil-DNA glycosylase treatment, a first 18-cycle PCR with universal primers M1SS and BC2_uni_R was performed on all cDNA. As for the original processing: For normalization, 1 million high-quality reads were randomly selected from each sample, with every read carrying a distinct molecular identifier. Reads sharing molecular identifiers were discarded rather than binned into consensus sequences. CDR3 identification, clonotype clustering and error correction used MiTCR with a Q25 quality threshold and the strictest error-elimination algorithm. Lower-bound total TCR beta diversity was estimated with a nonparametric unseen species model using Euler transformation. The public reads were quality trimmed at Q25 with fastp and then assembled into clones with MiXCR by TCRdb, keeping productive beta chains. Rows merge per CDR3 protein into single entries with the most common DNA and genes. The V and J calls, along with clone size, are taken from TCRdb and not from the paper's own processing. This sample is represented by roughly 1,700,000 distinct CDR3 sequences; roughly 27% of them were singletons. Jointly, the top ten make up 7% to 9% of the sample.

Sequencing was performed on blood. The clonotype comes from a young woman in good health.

The DNA sequence is TGTGCCAGCAGCCGTCCAGGACAGGGGGGCTACACCTTC. It encodes CASSRPGQGGYTF. The rearrangement joined TRBV12-3 or TRBV12-4 to TRBJ1-2, and TRBD1 aligns with 9 junction nucleotides. Taken from cysteine to phenylalanine, the CDR3 has 13 residues. The only DNA kept is the CDR3, 39 bases in frame from the first base. The V end gives up 6 bases and the J end 8 bases, leaving 7 bases in the junction not matched to a gene.